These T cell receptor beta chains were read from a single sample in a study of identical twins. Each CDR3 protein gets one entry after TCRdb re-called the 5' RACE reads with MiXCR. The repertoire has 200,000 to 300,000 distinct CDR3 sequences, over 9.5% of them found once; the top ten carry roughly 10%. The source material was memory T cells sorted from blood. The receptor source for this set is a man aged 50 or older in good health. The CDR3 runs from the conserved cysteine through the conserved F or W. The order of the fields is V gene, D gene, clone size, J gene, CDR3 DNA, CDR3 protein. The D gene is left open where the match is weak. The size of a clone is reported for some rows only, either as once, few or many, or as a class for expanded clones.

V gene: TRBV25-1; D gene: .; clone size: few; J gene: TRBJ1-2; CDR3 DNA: TGTGCCAGCAGTGATGGCGGCTATGGCTACACCTTC; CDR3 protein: CASSDGGYGYTF
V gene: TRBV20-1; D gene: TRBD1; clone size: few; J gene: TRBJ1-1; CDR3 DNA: TGCAGTGCTAGATCTGGACAGGGGCAACTGAACACTGAAGCTTTCTTT; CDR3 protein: CSARSGQGQLNTEAFF
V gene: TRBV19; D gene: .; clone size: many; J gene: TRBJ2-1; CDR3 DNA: TGTGCCAGCAAGGACCCATACAATGAGCAGTTCTTC; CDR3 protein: CASKDPYNEQFF
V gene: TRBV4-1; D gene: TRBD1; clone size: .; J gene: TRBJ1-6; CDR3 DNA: TGCGCCAGCAGCCAAGATTGGGACAGGGTTTCACCCCTCCACTTT; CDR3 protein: CASSQDWDRVSPLHF
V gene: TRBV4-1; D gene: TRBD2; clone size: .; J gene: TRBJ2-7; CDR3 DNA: TGCGCCAGCAGCCAAGAACAAGGGACTAGAAAGATCGAGCAGTACTTC; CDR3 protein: CASSQEQGTRKIEQYF
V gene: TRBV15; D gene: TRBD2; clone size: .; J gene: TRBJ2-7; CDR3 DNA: TGTGCCACCAGCAGAGTCCTAGCGGGGGATGAGCAGTACTTC; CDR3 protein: CATSRVLAGDEQYF
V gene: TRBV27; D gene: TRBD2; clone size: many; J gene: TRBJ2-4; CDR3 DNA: TGTGCCAGCACCCCTCGGGGGGGGGAAAACATTCAGTACTTC; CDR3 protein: CASTPRGGENIQYF
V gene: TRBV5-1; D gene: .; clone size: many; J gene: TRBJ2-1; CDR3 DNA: TGCGCCAGCAGCCCAGGCCGTGGGGAAGGTGAGCAGTTCTTC; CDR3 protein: CASSPGRGEGEQFF
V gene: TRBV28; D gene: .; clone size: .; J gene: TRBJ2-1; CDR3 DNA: TGTGCCAGCAGTTTATCTAGTGGGCACAATGAGCAGTTCTTC; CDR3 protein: CASSLSSGHNEQFF
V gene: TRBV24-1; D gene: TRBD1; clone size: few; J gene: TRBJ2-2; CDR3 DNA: TGTGCCACCAGTGATCCCGGACAGGGGAACACCGGGGAGCTGTTTTTT; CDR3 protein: CATSDPGQGNTGELFF
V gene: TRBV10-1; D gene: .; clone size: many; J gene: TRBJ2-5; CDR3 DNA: TGCGCCAGCAGTGAAAGACTCCTTTGGGAGACCCAGTACTTC; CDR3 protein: CASSERLLWETQYF
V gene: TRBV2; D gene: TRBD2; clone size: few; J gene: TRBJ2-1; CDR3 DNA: TGTGCCAGCAGTCCATTAACTAGCGGGAGGGGGGTGTTCTTC; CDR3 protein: CASSPLTSGRGVFF
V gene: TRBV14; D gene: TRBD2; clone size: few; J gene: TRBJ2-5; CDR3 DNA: TGTGCCAGCAGCGGACTAGCGACACAGACCCAGTACTTC; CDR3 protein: CASSGLATQTQYF
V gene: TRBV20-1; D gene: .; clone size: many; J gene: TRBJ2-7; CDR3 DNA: TGCAGTGCTATTAAAGACAGGAGCTACGAGCAGTACTTC; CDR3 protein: CSAIKDRSYEQYF
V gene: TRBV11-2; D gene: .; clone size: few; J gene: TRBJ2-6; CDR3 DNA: TGTGCCAGCAGCGACCTAGCCCCGGCTGGGGCCAACGTCCTGACTTTC; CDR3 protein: CASSDLAPAGANVLTF